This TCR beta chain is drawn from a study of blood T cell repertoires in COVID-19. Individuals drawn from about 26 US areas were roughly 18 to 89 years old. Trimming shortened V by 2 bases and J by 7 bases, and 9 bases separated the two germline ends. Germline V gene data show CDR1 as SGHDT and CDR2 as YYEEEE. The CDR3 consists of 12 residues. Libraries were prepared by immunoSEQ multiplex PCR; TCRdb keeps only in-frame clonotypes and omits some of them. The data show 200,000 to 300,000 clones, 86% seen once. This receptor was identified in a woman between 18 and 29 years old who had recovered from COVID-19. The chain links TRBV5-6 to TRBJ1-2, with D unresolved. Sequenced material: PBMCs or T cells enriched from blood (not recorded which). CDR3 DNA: TGTGCCAGCAGCTTCACAAATTCTGGCTACACCTTC. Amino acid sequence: CASSFTNSGYTF.